This TCR beta chain was obtained from a study of graft-versus-host responses after intestinal transplantation. About the research overall: Tacrolimus plus steroids were given to all recipients for approximately three years, preceded by anti-thymocyte globulin induction. General study results and limits: There was an association between peak levels of circulating GvH clones and early post-transplant HvG declines. GvH clones appeared in recipient marrow, some first in ileum or blood.

Only in-frame clones appear in the TCRdb table, and some are missing; sequencing was by immunoSEQ multiplex PCR. The table lists about 100,000 clones, about 88% of them singletons. Germline-derived CDR1 and CDR2 are MNHNY and SVGAGI (reference sequence). The V and J ends lost 2 bases and 5 bases respectively, with 18 bases between them. The CDR3 totals 16 residues. With regard to this clone: Its antigen remains unknown.

The rearrangement joins TRBV6-6 to TRBJ1-2, with D possibly matching TRBD1 (6 bases). The sample in question was unstimulated CD4+ T cells sorted from spleen or lymph node cells, obtained before intestinal transplant. The TCR sequence derives from a human donor who received an intestinal transplant. This CDR3 reads CASSYVGGDAPYGYTF. CDR3 nucleotides: TGTGCCAGCAGTTACGTGGGGGGCGATGCCCCATATGGCTACACCTTC.